The 27 T cell receptor beta chains below were found in one sample sequenced in a study of T-cell reconstitution after alpha-beta-depleted transplantation in children. A library of TCRbeta sequences, prepared with unique molecular identifiers, was generated. TCRdb used MiXCR to reprocess the PCR reads, holding one entry per CDR3 protein. The sample contains roughly 570,000 distinct CDR3 sequences, 25% to 30% of which appear only once. The sequences come from PBMCs, collected before TCRalphabeta/CD19-depleted stem cell transplant. The source of these receptors is a boy under two years old with Wiskott-Aldrich syndrome, due to receive a stem cell transplant.

This clonotype was recorded many times. An end of the junction does not agree with germline; a read error may underlie this. The chain combines TRBV28 with TRBJ2-7; 7 nucleotides match TRBD1. Germline V gives CDR1 MDHEN, CDR2 SYDVKM. The CDR3 totals 14 residues. CDR3 DNA: TGTGCCAGCAGTTCTTACAGGGGCTCCCACGAGCAGTACTTC. This gives the protein CASSSYRGSHEQYF.

This clonotype was counted between two and nine times. V is TRBV10-3 and J is TRBJ1-6, with no clear D. Trimming left V 3 bases short and J 0 bases short, with 6 bases between. The length of the CDR3 is 15 residues. CDR1 and CDR2 (germline): ENHRY, SYGVKD. The CDR3: CAISDRSSYNSPLHF. In nucleotides, the CDR3 is TGTGCCATCAGTGACAGGAGCTCCTATAATTCACCCCTCCACTTT.

The rearrangement links TRBV4-1 to TRBJ2-2; D unresolved. CDR3 length: 14 residues. In germline, CDR1 is MGHRA, CDR2 YSYEKL. Trimming removed 0 bases from V and 6 bases from J, with 8 bases in between. The CDR3 DNA follows: TGCGCCAGCAGCCAAGAAGGAGCTGCCGGGGAGCTGTTTTTT. It codes for CASSQEGAAGELFF.

There are a few counts of this clonotype. The chain uses TRBV5-5 and TRBJ2-1; D is perhaps TRBD2 (6 bases). Germline lookup yields CDR1 SGHKS and CDR2 YYEKEE (reference sequence). CDR3 length: 16 residues. Trimming pared 0 bases from V and 4 bases from J, leaving 14 bases between. CDR3 sequence reads: CASSLVGDSSYNEQFF. CDR3 in DNA: TGTGCCAGCAGCTTGGTCGGGGACTCGAGTTACAATGAGCAGTTCTTC.

This clonotype was seen a few times. V gene TRBV20-1 combines with J gene TRBJ1-6; TRBD1 aligns across 7 bases. The CDR3 totals 14 residues. Germline V lookup: CDR1 DFQATT, CDR2 SNEGSKA (reference sequence). V lost 6 bases and J lost 6; bases outside the gene matches: 8. The CDR3 is CSARQGTRNSPLHF. DNA of the CDR3: TGCAGTGCGAGACAGGGCACCCGTAATTCACCCCTCCACTTT.

This clonotype was seen only a few times. The junction differs from germline at one of its ends, possibly a read error. J is TRBJ2-1 and V is TRBV10-3, with 7 bases fitting TRBD1. The CDR3 is 12 residues long. The V gene's germline CDR1 is ENHRY and CDR2 SYGVKD. CDR3 nucleotide sequence: TGTGCCATCAGTGGGGGACAGATTGTTGAGCAGTTC. This translates into CAISGGQIVEQF.

This clonotype was counted only a few times. The chain recombines TRBV12-3 or TRBV12-4 with TRBJ2-7; D gene ambiguous. V lost 6 bases to trimming and J lost 1 base, with 10 bases between them. The CDR3 covers 13 residues. For the CDR3, the DNA is TGTGCCAGCAGCCCCCCGTGGTCCTACGAGCAGTACTTC. Protein sequence: CASSPPWSYEQYF.

This chain joins TRBV6-2 or TRBV6-3 and TRBJ1-1; D is uncertain. The CDR3 consists of 11 residues. V gave up 1 base and J gave up 9 bases, with 6 bases separating them. CDR1 MNHEY and CDR2 SVGEGT come from the germline V gene. The DNA for the CDR3 is TGTGCCAGCAGTTACTTTTCGAAAGCTTTCTTT. It is translated as CASSYFSKAFF.

The chain uses TRBV29-1 and TRBJ2-7, with 8 bases lining up with TRBD1. The CDR3 has 14 amino acids. Unmatched junction bases numbered 7, after V lost 1 base and J lost 5 bases. The germline CDR1 and CDR2 sequences are SQVTM and ANQGSEA. The CDR3 loop reads CSVEGGTGVDEQYF. CDR3 DNA sequence: TGCAGCGTTGAAGGGGGGACAGGCGTAGACGAGCAGTACTTC.

This clonotype appeared a single time. This rearrangement joins TRBV12-3 or TRBV12-4 to TRBJ2-5; 8 positions agree with TRBD2. The ends lost 1 base at V and 4 bases at J; junction bases unmatched: 5. This CDR3 is built from 15 residues. CDR3 in amino acids: CASSLDGGAGETQYF. The CDR3 DNA is TGTGCCAGCAGTTTAGACGGGGGGGCCGGAGAGACCCAGTACTTC.

V usage is TRBV28 and J usage is TRBJ2-2; no clear D gene. V gave up 2 bases and J gave up 0 bases, with 13 bases separating them. This CDR3 contains 17 residues. Germline CDR1 reads MDHEN; CDR2 reads SYDVKM. The CDR3 sequence is CASSLAELLTNTGELFF. The CDR3 bases are TGTGCCAGCAGTTTAGCGGAGCTCCTTACGAACACCGGGGAGCTGTTTTTT.

This clonotype has only a few counts. The V and J genes are TRBV7-2 and TRBJ2-1, with D perhaps matching TRBD2 (6 bases). The CDR3 consists of 17 residues. The V gene lost 3 bases and the J gene lost 4 bases, with 19 bases spanning the gap. The germline gives CDR1 SGHTA, CDR2 FQGNSA. In nucleotides, the CDR3 is TGTGCCAGCAGCTTCGGTGGAAGCGGGCCCCTTTACAATGAGCAGTTCTTC. It translates to CASSFGGSGPLYNEQFF.

V usage is TRBV15 and J usage is TRBJ1-5; tentatively, D is TRBD1 (5 bases). This CDR3 has 14 residues. Trimming cost V 3 bases and J 4 bases, with 10 bases left between them. The germline V gene encodes CDR1 LNHNV and CDR2 YYDKDF (reference sequence). CDR3 sequence: CATSRTAENQPQHF. Written as DNA, the CDR3 is TGTGCCACCAGCAGGACAGCTGAGAATCAGCCCCAGCATTTT. The full variable domain, in which reference TRBV15 and TRBJ1-5 provide the parts outside the CDR3, is DAMVIQNPRYQVTQFGKPVTLSCSQTLNHNVMYWYQQKSSQAPKLLFHYYDKDFNNEADTPDNFQSRRPNTSFCFLDIRSPGLGDTAMYLCATSRTAENQPQHFGDGTRLSIL.

This clonotype appeared a few times. V gene TRBV3-1 combines with J gene TRBJ2-7, with D perhaps TRBD2 (6 bases). Germline values: CDR1 LGHDT, CDR2 YNNKEL (reference sequence). Trimming pared 4 bases from V and 6 bases from J, leaving 16 bases between. The CDR3 has 14 residues. CDR3 amino acids: CASSPPQAGSEQYF. For the CDR3, the DNA is TGTGCCAGCAGCCCCCCACAGGCGGGATCCGAGCAGTACTTC.

The V call is TRBV29-1, the J call TRBJ1-1, with D hard to call. CDR1 and CDR2 from the germline V gene are SQVTM and ANQGSEA. Trimming stripped 5 bases from V and 0 bases from J, with 10 bases between. The CDR3 runs 13 residues. DNA of the CDR3: TGCAGCGTTTGCCGGCTCATGAACACTGAAGCTTTCTTT. This codes for CSVCRLMNTEAFF. Using reference TRBV29-1 and TRBJ1-1 for the parts outside the CDR3, the full variable domain is SAVISQKPSRDICQRGTSLTIQCQVDSQVTMMFWYRQQPGQSLTLIATANQGSEATYESGFVIDKFPISRPNLTFSTLTVSNMSPEDSSIYLCSVCRLMNTEAFFGQGTRLTVV.

The rearrangement links TRBV6-1 to TRBJ1-5, with 9 bases matching TRBD1. CDR3 length equals 14 residues. The V and J ends lost 6 bases and 5 bases, in that order; junction bases with no gene match: 5. Germline V lookup: CDR1 MNHNS, CDR2 SASEGT. The CDR3 loop is CASSVTGGDQPQHF. In nucleotides, the CDR3 is TGTGCCAGCAGCGTGACAGGGGGGGATCAGCCCCAGCATTTT.

The chain is built from TRBV7-8 and TRBJ1-2, with a tentative D call TRBD1 (5 bases). Per the germline V gene, CDR1 is SGHVS and CDR2 is FQNEAQ. This CDR3 region has 15 residues. V dropped 2 bases and J dropped 0 bases, with 10 bases sitting between them. The chain's CDR3 is CASSLRQSPNYGYTF. The CDR3, as DNA: TGTGCCAGCAGCTTACGACAGTCTCCTAACTATGGCTACACCTTC.

This clonotype was counted between two and nine times. The rearrangement joins TRBV10-3 to TRBJ2-3; D not resolved. Germline V gene data show CDR1 as ENHRY and CDR2 as SYGVKD. V was cut by 0 bases and J by 2 bases, with 9 bases left in between. The CDR3 length is 15 residues. The CDR3 DNA is TGTGCCATCAGTGAGTCGAAGCCTAACACAGATACGCAGTATTTT. It codes for CAISESKPNTDTQYF.

The J gene is TRBJ2-3, the V gene TRBV12-3 or TRBV12-4; 9 bases align to TRBD1. The junction had 8 bases not matched to a gene; V was cut back by 5 bases and J by 2 bases. This CDR3 is 16 amino acids long. Written as DNA, the CDR3 is TGTGCCAGCAGTCGCGGACAGGGGCGTTCCACAGATACGCAGTATTTT. It translates to CASSRGQGRSTDTQYF.

This chain links TRBV7-9 with TRBJ2-1; 8 bases map to TRBD2. J gave up 0 bases and V 1 base, and 5 bases lay outside the gene matches. This CDR3 has 17 amino acids. CDR1 SEHNR and CDR2 FQNEAQ come from the germline V gene (reference sequence). The CDR3 is CASSLGTSLSSYNEQFF. DNA of the CDR3: TGTGCCAGCAGCTTAGGGACTAGCCTTAGCTCCTACAATGAGCAGTTCTTC.

The chain couples TRBV4-2 to TRBJ2-3; D ambiguous. The V end lost 0 bases, the J end lost 4 bases, and 5 bases lay between the germline ends. This CDR3 is 13 amino acids long. The germline gives CDR1 LGHNA, CDR2 YNFKEQ. The CDR3 reads CASSQERPDTQYF. CDR3 nucleotides: TGTGCCAGCAGCCAAGAGCGGCCAGATACGCAGTATTTT.

This clonotype was seen a few times. The rearrangement joins TRBV6-2 or TRBV6-3 to TRBJ2-1; 11 nucleotides align to TRBD2. The CDR3 has 19 amino acids. Germline V gene data show CDR1 as MNHEY and CDR2 as SVGEGT. Losses at the gene ends were 5 bases for V and 2 bases for J; bases not matched to a gene: 14. CDR3 amino acids: CASSPQLAGVGTAYNEQFF. For the CDR3, the DNA is TGTGCCAGCAGTCCGCAACTAGCGGGAGTCGGGACTGCCTACAATGAGCAGTTCTTC.

This clonotype turned up a few times. The V call is TRBV20-1, the J call TRBJ1-2; TRBD1 might be the D (6 bases). This CDR3 is 14 amino acids long. Germline V gives CDR1 DFQATT, CDR2 SNEGSKA (reference sequence). V gave up 0 bases and J gave up 6 bases, with 14 bases separating them. The CDR3 sequence: CSARDSRTVNGYTF. The CDR3 DNA sequence: TGCAGTGCTAGAGATTCTCGGACAGTTAATGGCTACACCTTC.

The chain uses TRBV7-9 and TRBJ2-3; 10 nucleotides match TRBD2. The germline V gene has CDR1 SEHNR and CDR2 FQNEAQ (reference sequence). The CDR3 totals 16 residues. Trimming at V came to 1 base and at J to 4 bases, leaving 5 bases not matched to a gene. CDR3 bases: TGTGCCAGCAGCTTAGAAGCGGGAGGGCCATCAGATACGCAGTATTTT. Translation: CASSLEAGGPSDTQYF.

In its sample, this clonotype was seen a few times. This chain links TRBV11-2 with TRBJ1-2; D is perhaps TRBD1 (6 bases). V was pared by 3 bases and J by 8 bases, with 16 bases between. Germline V gives CDR1 SGHAT, CDR2 FQNNGV. This CDR3 has 14 residues. This CDR3 is CASSLGQGFWGYTF. In DNA, the CDR3 is TGTGCCAGCAGCTTGGGGCAGGGGTTCTGGGGCTACACCTTC.

The chain joins TRBV3-1 to TRBJ1-2; a possible D gene is TRBD1 (6 bases). The germline V gene has CDR1 LGHDT and CDR2 YNNKEL (reference sequence). V was trimmed by 3 bases and J by 2 bases, leaving 10 bases between them. The CDR3 runs 14 residues. The CDR3 region has the DNA TGTGCCAGCAGCCACTACAGGGCCAACTATGGCTACACCTTC. This gives the protein CASSHYRANYGYTF.

The chain is built from TRBV7-2 and TRBJ2-7; D ambiguous. There are 14 residues in the CDR3. CDR1 SGHTA and CDR2 FQGNSA come from the germline V gene. Deletions cut 1 base from V and 6 bases from J, with 13 bases between. This CDR3 is CASSLVPDLLEQYF. CDR3 in DNA: TGTGCCAGCAGCTTAGTCCCCGACCTTCTCGAGCAGTACTTC.